The sequence of this TCR beta chain was determined in a study of blood T cell repertoires in COVID-19. Study background: Collection of acute and convalescent COVID-19 samples took place in the United States, Italy and Spain. In each case, the material was cDNA or gDNA derived from T cells, B-cell-depleted T cells, or PBMCs.

In germline, CDR1 is LGHDT, CDR2 YNNKEL (reference sequence). The CDR3 contains 17 residues. Trimming at V came to 2 bases and at J to 2 bases, leaving 9 bases not matched to a gene. In the authors' methods: Quantification of nucleated cells was approximated via reference gene primer amplification. Profiling relied on immunoSEQ multiplex PCR, and the TCRdb table lists in-frame clones only, not all of them. V, J and clone size are taken as reported in that table, and D and trimming were inferred from the DNA itself. The profile covers around 79,000 clones, with approximately 80% appearing a single time and roughly 5.7% taken by the ten largest.

Source material: peripheral blood. The chain recombines TRBV3-1 (or the pseudogene TRBV3-2) with TRBJ2-3; the match to TRBD1 covers 8 bases. The source of this sequence is a woman aged 55-70 years with acute or convalescent COVID-19. The CDR3 DNA follows: TGTGCCAGCAGCCAACCGACGCGGACAGGGCACACAGATACGCAGTATTTT. The encoded protein is CASSQPTRTGHTDTQYF.